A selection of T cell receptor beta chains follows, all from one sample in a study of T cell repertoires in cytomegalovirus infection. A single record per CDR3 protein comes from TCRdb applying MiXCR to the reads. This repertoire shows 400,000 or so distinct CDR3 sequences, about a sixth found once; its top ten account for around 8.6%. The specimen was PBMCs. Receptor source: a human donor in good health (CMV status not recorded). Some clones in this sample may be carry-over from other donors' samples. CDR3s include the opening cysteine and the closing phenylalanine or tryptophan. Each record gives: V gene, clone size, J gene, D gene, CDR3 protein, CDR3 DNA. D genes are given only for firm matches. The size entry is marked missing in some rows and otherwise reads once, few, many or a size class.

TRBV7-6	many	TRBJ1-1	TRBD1	CASSLGTGGSEAFF	TGTGCCAGCAGCCTCGGGACAGGGGGTTCTGAAGCTTTCTTT
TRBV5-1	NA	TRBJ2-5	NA	CASTGRETQYF	TGCGCCAGCACAGGGCGGGAGACCCAGTACTTC
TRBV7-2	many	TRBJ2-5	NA	CASSLAPGPDRETQYF	TGTGCCAGCAGCTTAGCGCCGGGCCCCGACCGGGAGACCCAGTACTTC
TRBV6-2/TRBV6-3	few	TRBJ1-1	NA	CASSYGWGTEAFF	TGTGCCAGCAGTTATGGGTGGGGTACTGAAGCTTTCTTT
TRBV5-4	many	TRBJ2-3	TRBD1	CASSSWDRGGDTQYF	TGTGCCAGCAGTTCCTGGGACAGGGGCGGAGATACGCAGTATTTT
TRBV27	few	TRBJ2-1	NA	CASGGGASAYNEQFF	TGTGCCAGCGGGGGGGGGGCTTCGGCCTACAATGAGCAGTTCTTC
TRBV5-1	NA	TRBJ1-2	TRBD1	CASSSSTGDGYTF	TGCGCCAGCAGCTCTTCGACAGGGGACGGCTACACCTTC
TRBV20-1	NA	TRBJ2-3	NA	CSARDQGILTDTQYF	TGCAGTGCTAGAGATCAGGGGATCCTCACAGATACGCAGTATTTT
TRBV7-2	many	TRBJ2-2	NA	CASSLVPLTGELFF	TGTGCCAGCAGCTTAGTCCCACTCACCGGGGAGCTGTTTTTT
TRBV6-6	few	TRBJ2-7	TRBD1	CASSYFALGQDHEQYF	TGTGCCAGCAGTTACTTCGCCCTGGGACAGGACCACGAGCAGTACTTC
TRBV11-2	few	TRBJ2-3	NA	CASSLSYGTDTQYF	TGTGCCAGCAGCTTATCCTATGGCACAGATACGCAGTATTTT
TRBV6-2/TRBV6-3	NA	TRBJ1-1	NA	CASSYREANTEAFF	TGTGCCAGCAGTTACAGGGAGGCGAACACTGAAGCTTTCTTT
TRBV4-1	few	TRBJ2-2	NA	CASSQEEGALGTGELFF	TGCGCCAGCAGCCAAGAAGAAGGGGCCCTGGGCACCGGGGAGCTGTTTTTT
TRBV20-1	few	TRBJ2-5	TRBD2	CSARRSSGSETQYF	TGCAGTGCTAGAAGGTCTAGCGGGTCGGAGACCCAGTACTTC
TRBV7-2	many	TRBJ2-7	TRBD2	CASTPEREGEQYF	TGTGCCAGCACCCCGGAGAGGGAGGGCGAGCAGTACTTC
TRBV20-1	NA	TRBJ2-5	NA	CSAQVEETQYF	TGCAGTGCTCAGGTGGAGGAGACCCAGTACTTC
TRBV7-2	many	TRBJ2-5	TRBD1	CASSRDRGQFETQYF	TGTGCCAGCAGCCGGGACAGGGGGCAGTTTGAGACCCAGTACTTC
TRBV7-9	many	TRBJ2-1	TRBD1	CASSTPGQGASEQFF	TGTGCCAGCAGCACTCCGGGACAGGGGGCCAGTGAGCAGTTCTTC
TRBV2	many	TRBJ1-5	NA	CASRQNQGPGLPQHF	TGTGCCAGCAGACAAAACCAGGGCCCCGGTCTGCCCCAGCATTTT